The rows below give T cell receptor beta chains drawn from one sample of a study of cytomegalovirus exposure and HLA in healthy donors. Only in-frame clones appear in the TCRdb table, and some are missing; sequencing was by immunoSEQ multiplex PCR. The sample lists 150,000 to 200,000 clones, roughly 80% occurring once. The specimen was PBMCs. All receptors come from a woman aged 18-29 years in good health and CMV-seronegative. The CDR3 runs from the conserved cysteine through the conserved F or W. The order of the fields is J gene, D gene, clone size, V gene, CDR3 protein, CDR3 DNA. The D gene is left open where the match is weak. Size tells how often a clone was seen (once, few, many) or the class of an expanded clone, and some rows leave it out.

TRBJ1-5,-,-,TRBV19,CASSIQGTSNQPQHF,TGTGCCAGTAGTATACAGGGGACTAGCAATCAGCCCCAGCATTTT
TRBJ2-7,TRBD2,-,TRBV7-9,CASSRTSNEQYF,TGTGCCAGCAGCCGGACTAGTAACGAGCAGTACTTC
TRBJ2-7,-,-,TRBV7-2,CASSLSRYEQYF,TGTGCCAGCAGCTTGAGTCGATACGAGCAGTACTTC
TRBJ2-7,-,-,TRBV11-2,CASSLDRESGPYEQYF,TGTGCCAGCAGCTTAGATCGGGAATCAGGCCCCTACGAGCAGTACTTC
TRBJ1-1,-,few,TRBV28,CASSDLRDKNTEAFF,TGTGCCAGCAGCGATCTCAGGGACAAGAACACTGAAGCTTTCTTT
TRBJ1-1,-,-,TRBV10-2,CASFAGVNTEAFF,TGCGCCAGCTTCGCAGGGGTGAACACTGAAGCTTTCTTT
TRBJ2-7,-,-,TRBV14,CASSQGGGSKYEQYF,TGTGCCAGCAGCCAAGGTGGGGGGAGTAAGTACGAGCAGTACTTC
TRBJ1-1,-,few,TRBV5-1,CASSLGQLGSEAFF,TGCGCCAGCAGCTTGGGACAGCTTGGTTCTGAAGCTTTCTTT
TRBJ2-7,TRBD1,-,TRBV7-8,CASTRTGDTSYEQYF,TGTGCCAGCACTCGGACAGGAGACACATCCTACGAGCAGTACTTC
TRBJ2-7,TRBD2,-,TRBV2,CASSDKREIVNEQYF,TGTGCCAGCAGTGACAAGCGGGAGATAGTGAACGAGCAGTACTTC
TRBJ1-4,-,-,TRBV2,CASSGGRSNEKLFF,TGTGCCAGCAGTGGGGGGCGGTCAAATGAAAAACTGTTTTTT
TRBJ1-2,-,-,TRBV5-1,CASSLLEGGTYGYTF,TGCGCCAGCAGCTTGTTAGAGGGGGGGACCTATGGCTACACCTTC
TRBJ1-2,-,-,TRBV6-1,CASSATAYGYTF,TGTGCCAGCAGTGCCACAGCCTATGGCTACACCTTC
TRBJ2-1,TRBD2,-,TRBV19,CASSPGLAGVSSYNEQFF,TGTGCCAGTAGCCCGGGACTAGCGGGGGTGAGCTCCTACAATGAGCAGTTCTTC
TRBJ1-2,TRBD1,once,TRBV7-2,CASSSNQGASGYTF,TGTGCCAGCAGCTCAAACCAGGGGGCGAGTGGCTACACCTTC
TRBJ2-5,-,few,TRBV11-2,CASSSSLRRGRETQYF,TGTGCCAGCAGCTCTTCTCTTCGGAGGGGTAGAGAGACCCAGTACTTC
TRBJ2-3,-,-,TRBV9,CASNELATDTQYF,TGTGCCAGCAACGAACTAGCAACAGATACGCAGTATTTT
TRBJ2-5,-,-,TRBV1,CTSTYRVCETQYF,TGCACCAGCACCTACAGGGTATGTGAGACCCAGTACTTC
TRBJ1-1,-,few,TRBV7-8,CASSFGGGREAFF,TGTGCCAGCAGCTTTGGCGGGGGTCGTGAAGCTTTCTTT
TRBJ2-7,TRBD1,-,TRBV5-4,CASSLDRGFGEQYF,TGTGCCAGCAGCCTAGACAGGGGATTTGGCGAGCAGTACTTC
TRBJ2-1,TRBD2,-,TRBV9,CASSVGGTSGSSYNEQFF,TGTGCCAGCAGCGTAGGGGGGACTAGCGGGAGCTCCTACAATGAGCAGTTCTTC
TRBJ1-2,TRBD1,-,TRBV7-2,CASSTGTGGSSYGYTF,TGTGCCAGCAGCACCGGGACAGGGGGCTCCAGCTATGGCTACACCTTC
TRBJ2-7,TRBD2,-,TRBV19,CASSAASGSFHEQYF,TGTGCCAGTAGTGCAGCTAGCGGGAGTTTCCACGAGCAGTACTTC
TRBJ2-7,-,-,TRBV5-1,CASSTRGPYEQYF,TGCGCCAGCAGCACAAGGGGTCCCTACGAGCAGTACTTC
TRBJ1-2,TRBD1,-,TRBV6-1,CASRTTGAHGYTF,TGTGCCAGCAGGACTACAGGGGCCCATGGCTACACCTTC
TRBJ1-1,-,few,TRBV19,CASRRGLEGNTEAFF,TGTGCCAGTAGACGAGGGTTAGAGGGGAACACTGAAGCTTTCTTT
TRBJ2-1,-,-,TRBV7-7,CASSSGLTDNEQFF,TGTGCTAGCAGCTCAGGACTGACCGACAATGAGCAGTTCTTC
TRBJ1-2,TRBD1,-,TRBV10-3,CAISESSGQGASLGYGYTF,TGTGCCATCAGTGAGTCGAGTGGACAGGGGGCCTCCCTTGGCTATGGCTACACCTTC
TRBJ2-7,-,-,TRBV13,CASSLGRKGTYEQYF,TGTGCCAGCAGCTTGGGGCGTAAAGGGACCTACGAGCAGTACTTC
TRBJ2-7,TRBD2,-,TRBV10-3,CAIPGLAKSYEQYF,TGTGCCATCCCCGGACTAGCGAAATCCTACGAGCAGTACTTC
TRBJ1-5,TRBD1,-,TRBV28,CASSPPGTGIAQPQHF,TGTGCCAGCAGTCCACCGGGGACAGGGATTGCCCAGCCCCAGCATTTT
TRBJ2-3,TRBD1,-,TRBV5-4,CASTPAGDRVIADTQYF,TGTGCCAGCACCCCGGCCGGGGACAGGGTTATTGCAGATACGCAGTATTTT
TRBJ2-7,TRBD1,-,TRBV6-1,CASIQWQGATEQYF,TGTGCCAGCATTCAATGGCAGGGGGCTACCGAGCAGTACTTC
TRBJ2-5,TRBD2,once,TRBV18,CASSPRGLTQETQYF,TGTGCCAGCTCACCAAGGGGACTAACCCAAGAGACCCAGTACTTC
TRBJ2-7,-,-,TRBV2,CASSETYEQYF,TGTGCCAGCAGTGAAACTTACGAGCAGTACTTC
TRBJ1-6,TRBD1,-,TRBV5-1,CASSRTGTGNSYNSPLHF,TGCGCCAGCAGCCGGACCGGGACAGGGAACTCCTATAATTCACCCCTCCACTTT
TRBJ2-2,TRBD2,-,TRBV6-4,CASSRLAGGDTGELFF,TGTGCCAGCTCCCGACTAGCGGGAGGGGACACCGGGGAGCTGTTTTTT
TRBJ1-6,-,-,TRBV7-2,CASSLDPSSPLHF,TGTGCCAGCAGCTTAGACCCGAGTTCACCCCTCCACTTT
TRBJ2-7,-,-,TRBV21-1,CASSSNLGRVRYEQYF,TGTGCCAGCAGCTCTAATCTAGGCAGGGTAAGATACGAGCAGTACTTC
TRBJ2-3,-,-,TRBV6-6,CASRGQLGGDTQYF,TGTGCCAGCAGGGGGCAGCTAGGAGGGGATACGCAGTATTTT
TRBJ2-1,TRBD1,-,TRBV28,CASSGDRYNEQFF,TGTGCCAGCAGTGGGGACAGGTACAATGAGCAGTTCTTC